The sequence of this T cell receptor (beta chain) was determined in a study of blood T cells in healthy people across ages. Study-wide results and caveats: Considered underestimates were the diversity estimates obtained from one million T cells.

This clonotype showed up just a few times. Its antigen remains unidentified. It was with a sample-barcoded 5' primer and a J-beta primer mix that a second PCR of roughly 7 to 11 cycles was run. With 12 random nucleotides, a template-switch adaptor tagged each individual cDNA molecule. CDR3-containing paired-end reads numbering at least 2.5 million came from each sample. TCRdb analysed the 5' RACE reads with MiXCR anew, one entry per CDR3 protein. This table holds 1.2 million to 1.5 million distinct CDR3 sequences, 45% to 70% found once. Germline V gene data show CDR1 as MNHEY and CDR2 as SVGAGI. Trimming took off 4 bases at V and 3 bases at J, with 12 bases between the two ends. This CDR3 region has 14 residues.

This clonotype originated in a young man in good health. The V call is TRBV6-5, the J call TRBJ2-5; weak D call: TRBD2 (5 bases). The source material was blood. The DNA for the CDR3 is TGTGCCAGCAGTTTCGTGGCGGAGGAAGAGACCCAGTACTTC. It specifies CASSFVAEEETQYF.